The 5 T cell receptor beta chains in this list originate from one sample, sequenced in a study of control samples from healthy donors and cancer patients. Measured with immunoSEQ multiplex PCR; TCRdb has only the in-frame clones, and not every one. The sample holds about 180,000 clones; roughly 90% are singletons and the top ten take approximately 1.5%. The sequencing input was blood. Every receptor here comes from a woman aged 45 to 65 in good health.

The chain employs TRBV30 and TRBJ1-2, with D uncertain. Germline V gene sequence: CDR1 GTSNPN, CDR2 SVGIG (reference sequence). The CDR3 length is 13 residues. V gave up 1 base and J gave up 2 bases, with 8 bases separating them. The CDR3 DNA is TGTGCCTGGAGTGAACGGAAAAACTATGGCTACACCTTC. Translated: CAWSERKNYGYTF.

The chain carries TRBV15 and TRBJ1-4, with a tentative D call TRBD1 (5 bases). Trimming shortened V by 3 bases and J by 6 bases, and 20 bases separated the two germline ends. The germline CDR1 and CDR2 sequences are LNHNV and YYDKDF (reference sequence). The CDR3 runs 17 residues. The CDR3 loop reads CATSSSDIPGRDEKLFF. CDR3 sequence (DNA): TGTGCCACCAGCAGCTCCGACATACCGGGACGGGATGAAAAACTGTTTTTT.

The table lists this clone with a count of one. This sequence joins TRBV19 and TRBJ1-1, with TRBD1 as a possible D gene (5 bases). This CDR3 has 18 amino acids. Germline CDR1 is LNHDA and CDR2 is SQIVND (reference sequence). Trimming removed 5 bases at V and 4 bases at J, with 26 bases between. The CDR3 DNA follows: TGTGCCAGTAGTGAACTTAGACAGTCTCCAGTCTCGGCCACTGAAGCTTTCTTT. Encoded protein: CASSELRQSPVSATEAFF. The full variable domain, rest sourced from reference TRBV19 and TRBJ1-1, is DGGITQSPKYLFRKEGQNVTLSCEQNLNHDAMYWYRQDPGQGLRLIYYSQIVNDFQKGDIAEGYSVSREKKESFPLTVTSAQKNPTAFYLCASSELRQSPVSATEAFFGQGTRLTVV.

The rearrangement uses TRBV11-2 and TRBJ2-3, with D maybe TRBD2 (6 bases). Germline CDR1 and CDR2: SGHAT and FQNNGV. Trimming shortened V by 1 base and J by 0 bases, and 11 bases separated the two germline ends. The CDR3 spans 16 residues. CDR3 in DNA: TGTGCCAGCAGCTTAGGGGCAGGACTAAGCACAGATACGCAGTATTTT. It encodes CASSLGAGLSTDTQYF.

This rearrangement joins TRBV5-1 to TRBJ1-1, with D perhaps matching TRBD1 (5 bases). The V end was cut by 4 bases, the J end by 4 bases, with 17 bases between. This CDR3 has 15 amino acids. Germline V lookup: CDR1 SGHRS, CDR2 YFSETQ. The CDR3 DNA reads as TGCGCCAGCAGCGTGTACAGGCTTGGGACCACTGAAGCTTTCTTT. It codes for CASSVYRLGTTEAFF.